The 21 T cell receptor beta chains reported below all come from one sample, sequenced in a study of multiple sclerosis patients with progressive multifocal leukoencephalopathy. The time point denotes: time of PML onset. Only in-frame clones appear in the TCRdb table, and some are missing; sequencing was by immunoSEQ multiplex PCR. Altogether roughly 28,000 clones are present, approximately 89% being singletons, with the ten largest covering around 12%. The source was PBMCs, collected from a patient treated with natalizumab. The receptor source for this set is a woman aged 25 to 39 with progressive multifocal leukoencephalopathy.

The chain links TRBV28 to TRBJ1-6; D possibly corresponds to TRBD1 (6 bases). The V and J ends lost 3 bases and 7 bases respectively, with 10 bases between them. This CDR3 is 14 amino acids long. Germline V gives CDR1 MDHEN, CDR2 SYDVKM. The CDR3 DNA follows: TGTGCCAGCAGTTTTCGGCAGGGGAATTCACCCCTCCACTTT. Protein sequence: CASSFRQGNSPLHF.

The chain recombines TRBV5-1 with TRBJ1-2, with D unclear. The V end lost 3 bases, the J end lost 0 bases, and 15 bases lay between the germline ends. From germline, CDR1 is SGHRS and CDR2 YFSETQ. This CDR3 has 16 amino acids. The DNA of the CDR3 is TGCGCCAGCAGCTCTTCCGGCGGCCCAGCTAACTATGGCTACACCTTC. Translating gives CASSSSGGPANYGYTF.

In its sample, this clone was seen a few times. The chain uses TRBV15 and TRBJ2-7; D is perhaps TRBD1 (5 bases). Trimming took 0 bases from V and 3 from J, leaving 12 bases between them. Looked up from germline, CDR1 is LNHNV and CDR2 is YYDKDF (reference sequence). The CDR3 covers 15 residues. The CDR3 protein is CATSRDGQGHYEQYF. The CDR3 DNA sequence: TGTGCCACCAGCAGAGATGGGCAGGGCCACTACGAGCAGTACTTC.

The CDR3, as DNA: TGCGCCAGCAGAAACGCAACACTAACCGGGACAGGGTCGTTCTACGAGCAGTACTTC. This codes for CASRNATLTGTGSFYEQYF. The chain joins TRBV5-1 to TRBJ2-7, with 9 bases that match TRBD1. The ends lost 5 bases at V and 3 bases at J; junction bases unmatched: 21. This CDR3 comprises 19 residues. Per germline, CDR1 SGHRS and CDR2 YFSETQ.

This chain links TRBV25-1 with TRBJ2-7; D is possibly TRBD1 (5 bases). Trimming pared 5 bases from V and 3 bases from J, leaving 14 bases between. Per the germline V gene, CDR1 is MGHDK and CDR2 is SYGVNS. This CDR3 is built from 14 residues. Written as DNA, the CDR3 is TGTGCCAGCAGTCCAAAGGGGTTTTTCTACGAGCAGTACTTC. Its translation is CASSPKGFFYEQYF.

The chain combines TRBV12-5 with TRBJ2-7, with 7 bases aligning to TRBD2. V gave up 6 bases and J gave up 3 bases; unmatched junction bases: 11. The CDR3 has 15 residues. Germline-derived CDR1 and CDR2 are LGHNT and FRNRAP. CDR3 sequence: CASGLGRIGNYEQYF. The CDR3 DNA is TGTGCTAGTGGCCTCGGGAGGATTGGGAACTACGAGCAGTACTTC.

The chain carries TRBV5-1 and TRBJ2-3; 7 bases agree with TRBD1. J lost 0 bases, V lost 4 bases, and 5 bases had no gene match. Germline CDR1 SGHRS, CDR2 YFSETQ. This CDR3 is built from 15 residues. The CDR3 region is CASSPGQTSTDTQYF. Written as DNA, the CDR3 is TGCGCCAGCAGCCCGGGACAGACCAGCACAGATACGCAGTATTTT.

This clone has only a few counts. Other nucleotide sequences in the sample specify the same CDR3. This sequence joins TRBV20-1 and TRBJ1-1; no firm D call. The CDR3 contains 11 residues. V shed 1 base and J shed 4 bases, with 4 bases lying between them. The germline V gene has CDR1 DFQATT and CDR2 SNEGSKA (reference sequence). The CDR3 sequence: CSARGSTEAFF. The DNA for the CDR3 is TGCAGTGCTAGAGGGTCCACTGAAGCTTTCTTT.

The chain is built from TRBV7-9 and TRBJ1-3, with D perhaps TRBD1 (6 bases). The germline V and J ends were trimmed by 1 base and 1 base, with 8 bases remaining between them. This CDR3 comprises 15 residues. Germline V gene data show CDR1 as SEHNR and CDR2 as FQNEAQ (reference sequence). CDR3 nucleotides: TGTGCCAGCAGCTTAGTCGACAGGTCTGGAAACACCATATATTTT. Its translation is CASSLVDRSGNTIYF.

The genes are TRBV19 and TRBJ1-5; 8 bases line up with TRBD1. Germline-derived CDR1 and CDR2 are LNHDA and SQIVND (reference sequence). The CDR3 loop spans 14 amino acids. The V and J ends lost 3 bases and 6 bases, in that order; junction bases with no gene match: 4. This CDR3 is CASSIAGGGQPQHF. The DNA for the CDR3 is TGTGCCAGTAGTATTGCAGGGGGCGGTCAGCCCCAGCATTTT.

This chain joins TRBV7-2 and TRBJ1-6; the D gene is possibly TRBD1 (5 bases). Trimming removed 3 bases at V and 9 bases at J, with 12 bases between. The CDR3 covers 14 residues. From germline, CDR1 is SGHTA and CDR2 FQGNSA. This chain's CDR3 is CASSFETDGSPLHF. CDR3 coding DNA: TGTGCCAGCAGCTTTGAGACAGACGGTTCACCCCTCCACTTT.

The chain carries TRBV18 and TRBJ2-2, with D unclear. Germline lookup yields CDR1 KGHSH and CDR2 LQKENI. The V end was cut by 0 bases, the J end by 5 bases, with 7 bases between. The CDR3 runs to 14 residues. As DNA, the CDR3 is TGTGCCAGCTCACCACCGAGCCTTACCGGGGAGCTGTTTTTT. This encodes CASSPPSLTGELFF.

CDR3 nucleotides: TGTGCCAGCAGCGTCGTTGGGTTGGATGCCGAGCAGTACTTC. Translation gives CASSVVGLDAEQYF. The chain uses TRBV7-2 and TRBJ2-7; D gene ambiguous. Germline CDR1 and CDR2: SGHTA and FQGNSA. The CDR3 runs to 14 residues. V was clipped by 5 bases and J by 6 bases, with 17 bases between them.

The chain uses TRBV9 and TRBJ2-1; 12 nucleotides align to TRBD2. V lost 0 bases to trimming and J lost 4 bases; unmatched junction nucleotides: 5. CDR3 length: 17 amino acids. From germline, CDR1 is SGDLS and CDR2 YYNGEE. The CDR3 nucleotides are TGTGCCAGCAGCGTAGTGGGGACTAGCGGGCCTTACAATGAGCAGTTCTTC. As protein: CASSVVGTSGPYNEQFF.

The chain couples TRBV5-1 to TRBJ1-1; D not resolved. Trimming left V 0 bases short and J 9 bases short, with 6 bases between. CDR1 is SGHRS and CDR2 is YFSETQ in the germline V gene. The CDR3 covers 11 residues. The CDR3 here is CASSLGGKAFF. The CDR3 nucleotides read TGCGCCAGCAGCTTGGGGGGAAAAGCTTTCTTT.

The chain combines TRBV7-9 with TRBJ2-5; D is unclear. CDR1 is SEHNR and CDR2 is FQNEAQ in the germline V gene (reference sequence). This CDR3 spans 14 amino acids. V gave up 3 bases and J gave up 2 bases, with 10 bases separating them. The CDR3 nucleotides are TGTGCCAGCAGCTTCGGCCTTGGGCAAGAGACCCAGTACTTC. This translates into CASSFGLGQETQYF.

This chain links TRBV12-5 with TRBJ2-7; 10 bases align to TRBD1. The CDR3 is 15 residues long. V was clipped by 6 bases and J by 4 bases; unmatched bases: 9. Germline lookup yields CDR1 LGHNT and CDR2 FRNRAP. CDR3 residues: CASGPTGGFLYEQYF. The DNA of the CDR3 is TGTGCTAGTGGGCCGACAGGGGGCTTCTTGTACGAGCAGTACTTC.

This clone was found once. CDR3 in amino acids: CASSSGLDEQYF. The CDR3 nucleotides read TGTGCCAGCAGCTCGGGACTGGACGAGCAGTACTTC. The rearrangement joins TRBV5-4 to TRBJ2-7, with a weak D call TRBD2 (6 bases). The CDR3 spans 12 residues. Germline V gene data show CDR1 as SGHNT and CDR2 as YYREEE (reference sequence). The V gene lost 3 bases and the J gene lost 5 bases, with 9 bases spanning the gap.

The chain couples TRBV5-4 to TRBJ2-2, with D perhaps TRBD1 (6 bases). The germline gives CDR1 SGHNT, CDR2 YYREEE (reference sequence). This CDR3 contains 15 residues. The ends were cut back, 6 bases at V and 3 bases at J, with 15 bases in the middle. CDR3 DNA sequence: TGTGCCAGCAAGACCCGGGACACTCACACCGGGGAGCTGTTTTTT. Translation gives CASKTRDTHTGELFF.

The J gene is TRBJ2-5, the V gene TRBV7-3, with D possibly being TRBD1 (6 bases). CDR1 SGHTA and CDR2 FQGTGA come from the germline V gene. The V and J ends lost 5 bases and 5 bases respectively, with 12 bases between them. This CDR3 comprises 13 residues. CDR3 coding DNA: TGTGCCAGCAGCCGCAAGAGGGGGGAGACCCAGTACTTC. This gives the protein CASSRKRGETQYF. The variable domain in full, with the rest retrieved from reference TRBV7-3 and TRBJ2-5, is GAGVSQTPSNKVTEKGKYVELRCDPISGHTALYWYRQSLGQGPEFLIYFQGTGAADDSGLPNDRFFAVRPEGSVSTLKIQRTERGDSAVYLCASSRKRGETQYFGPGTRLLVL.

The CDR3 protein is CASSFWTSGSGDTQYF. CDR3 bases: TGTGCCAGCAGCTTTTGGACTAGCGGGAGTGGAGATACGCAGTATTTT. This rearrangement joins TRBV11-1 to TRBJ2-3, with TRBD2 identical over 13 bases. CDR1 and CDR2 from the germline V gene are SGHAT and FQDESV (reference sequence). This CDR3 has 16 residues. V was pared by 3 bases and J by 5 bases, with 5 bases of the junction left unmatched.